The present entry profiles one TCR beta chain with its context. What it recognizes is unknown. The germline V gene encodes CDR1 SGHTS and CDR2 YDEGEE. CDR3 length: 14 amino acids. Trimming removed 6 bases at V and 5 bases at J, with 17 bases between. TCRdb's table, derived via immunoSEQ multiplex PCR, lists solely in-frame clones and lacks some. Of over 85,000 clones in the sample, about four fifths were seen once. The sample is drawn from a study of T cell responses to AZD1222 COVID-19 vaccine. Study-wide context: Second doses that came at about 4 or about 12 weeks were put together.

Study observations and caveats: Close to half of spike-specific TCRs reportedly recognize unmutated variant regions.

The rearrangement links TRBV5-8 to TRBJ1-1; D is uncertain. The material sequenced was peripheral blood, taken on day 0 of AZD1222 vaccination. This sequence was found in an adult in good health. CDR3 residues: CASILQIGGTEAFF. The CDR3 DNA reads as TGTGCCAGCATCCTCCAAATTGGTGGGACTGAAGCTTTCTTT.